This T cell receptor (beta chain) derives from a study of cytomegalovirus exposure and HLA in healthy donors. Study-level results: Cytomegalovirus association was listed for around 180 TCR beta chains. TCR beta sequences numbering roughly 16,000 were associated with HLA alleles at 0.05 false discovery rate in a later analysis. Fewer N-insertions than the roughly 650-donor mean were reportedly shown by an Asian-associated ancestry cluster in a later analysis.

Regarding this clone: Its antigen is still unknown.

A multiplex PCR was run with 60 Vbeta primers and 13 Jbeta primers. Sequenced by immunoSEQ multiplex PCR; TCRdb stores in-frame clones only, minus some. The sample totals about 96,000 clones. This CDR3 spans 14 amino acids. Looked up from germline, CDR1 is SEHNR and CDR2 is FQNEAQ (reference sequence). V gave up 4 bases and J gave up 3 bases; unmatched junction bases: 5. The material sequenced was PBMCs. This rearrangement joins TRBV7-9 to TRBJ2-5; TRBD1 matches 7 bases. This clonotype originated in a woman aged 25 to 39 in good health and CMV-seronegative. CDR3 amino acids: CASSSQGWEETQYF. As DNA, the CDR3 is TGTGCCAGCAGCTCACAGGGGTGGGAAGAGACCCAGTACTTC.